The clone carrying this T cell receptor beta chain was observed once. The sample originates from a study of CD8 T cells in Susac syndrome. RNA in amounts of roughly 0.5 to 1 ug was reverse transcribed with random hexamers. TCRdb analysed the immunoSEQ multiplex PCR reads with MiXCR anew, one entry per CDR3 protein. The sample lists roughly 300,000 distinct CDR3 sequences, roughly 84% occurring once. CDR1 SGDLS and CDR2 YYNGEE come from the germline V gene. This CDR3 is 15 amino acids long. V lost 0 bases and J lost 4, with 13 bases in between. The sample consisted of CD8+ T cells from PBMCs. This TCR was sampled from a human donor with multiple sclerosis. This chain connects TRBV9 to TRBJ2-5; a possible D gene is TRBD1 (5 bases). The CDR3: CASSVERGWRETQYF. The CDR3 nucleotides are TGTGCCAGCAGCGTAGAAAGGGGCTGGCGAGAGACCCAGTACTTC.